Here is one T cell receptor beta chain with its context. This specimen comes from a study of blood T cell repertoires in COVID-19. Study background: Samples representing acute and convalescent COVID-19 were sourced from the United States, Italy and Spain. Sources were T cells, B-cell-depleted T cells, or PBMCs; the material itself was cDNA or gDNA.

Original data processing: Amplifying reference gene primers gave estimates of nucleated cell counts. The method was immunoSEQ multiplex PCR; TCRdb's version includes in-frame clones alone and lacks a portion of them. The V and J calls and clone size were taken over from that table, and D and trimming were inferred from the DNA. The table lists about 160,000 clones, under 95% of them singletons. The CDR3 is 13 amino acids. Trimming at V came to 6 bases and at J to 8 bases, leaving 7 bases not matched to a gene. Germline-derived CDR1 and CDR2 are SGHRS and YFSETQ. The clonotype comes from a man in his late teens or twenties with acute or convalescent COVID-19. Source material: peripheral blood. V gene TRBV5-1 combines with J gene TRBJ1-4, with 7 bases that match TRBD1. The CDR3 sequence: CASKRTGGEKLFF. The CDR3 DNA is TGCGCCAGCAAAAGGACAGGAGGGGAAAAACTGTTTTTT.